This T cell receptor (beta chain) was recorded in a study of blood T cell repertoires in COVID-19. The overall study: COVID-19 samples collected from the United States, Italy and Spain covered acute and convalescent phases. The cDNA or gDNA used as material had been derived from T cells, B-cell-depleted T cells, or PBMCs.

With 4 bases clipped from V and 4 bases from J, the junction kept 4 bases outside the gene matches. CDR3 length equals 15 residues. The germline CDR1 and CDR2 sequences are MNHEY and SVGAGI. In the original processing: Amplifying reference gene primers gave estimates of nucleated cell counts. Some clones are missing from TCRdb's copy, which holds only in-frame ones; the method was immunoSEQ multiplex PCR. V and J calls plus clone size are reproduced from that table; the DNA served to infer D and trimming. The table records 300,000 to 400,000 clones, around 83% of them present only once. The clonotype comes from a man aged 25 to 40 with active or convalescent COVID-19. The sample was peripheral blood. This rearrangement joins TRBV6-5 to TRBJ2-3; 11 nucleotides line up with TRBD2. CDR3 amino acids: CASSFLAGGPDTQYF. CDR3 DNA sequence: TGTGCCAGCAGTTTTTTAGCGGGGGGGCCAGATACGCAGTATTTT.